These 18 T cell receptor beta chains came from one sample sequenced in a study of blood T cell repertoires in COVID-19. Sequenced by immunoSEQ multiplex PCR; TCRdb stores in-frame clones only, minus some. The table has roughly 130,000 clones, about 80% seen once. Sequencing was performed on peripheral blood. All receptors derive from a woman aged 50 to 60 with acute or convalescent COVID-19.

This clone appeared once. V and J are TRBV7-9 and TRBJ1-1, with no clear D. Germline CDR1 is SEHNR and CDR2 is FQNEAQ (reference sequence). The CDR3 totals 15 residues. V was shortened by 1 base and J by 0 bases, with 9 bases between the two germline ends. The CDR3 loop is CASSLVPVMNTEAFF. CDR3 sequence (DNA): TGTGCCAGCAGCTTAGTTCCGGTGATGAACACTGAAGCTTTCTTT.

V usage is TRBV6-5 and J usage is TRBJ2-1, with TRBD1 matching over 10 bases. CDR1 is MNHEY and CDR2 is SVGAGI in the germline V gene. The CDR3 is 15 residues long. With V trimmed by 0 bases and J by 10 bases, 6 bases remained unmatched. The CDR3 bases are TGTGCCAGCAGTTACTCGACAGGGGGCATTGGCGAGCAGTTCTTC. It specifies CASSYSTGGIGEQFF.

The gene calls are TRBV18 and TRBJ2-1; TRBD1 might be the D (5 bases). There are 15 residues in the CDR3. CDR1 and CDR2 from the germline V gene are KGHSH and LQKENI. V was cut by 1 base and J by 1 base, with 8 bases left in between. Here the CDR3 DNA reads TGTGCCAGCTCACCACGGGGCGGTTCCTACAATGAGCAGTTCTTC. This codes for CASSPRGGSYNEQFF.

The chain carries TRBV27 and TRBJ2-7; 11 nucleotides align to TRBD1. With 2 bases clipped from V and 9 bases from J, the junction kept 9 bases outside the gene matches. CDR1 and CDR2 from the germline V gene are MNHEY and SMNVEV (reference sequence). This CDR3 is built from 15 residues. CDR3: CASSLGTGGTNMQYF. The CDR3 DNA is TGTGCCAGCAGTTTAGGGACAGGGGGGACCAACATGCAGTACTTC.

This clone has more than one count but fewer than ten. The rearrangement joins TRBV11-3 to TRBJ2-7; D unclear. There are 15 residues in the CDR3. V was pared by 0 bases and J by 6 bases, with 15 bases between. Germline V gene sequence: CDR1 SGHNT, CDR2 YENEEA. CDR3 protein: CASSLDSAVASEQYF. As DNA, the CDR3 is TGTGCCAGCAGCTTAGATTCTGCGGTGGCGTCCGAGCAGTACTTC. Based on the CDR3 plus reference TRBV11-3 and TRBJ2-7, the full variable domain is EAGVVQSPRYKIIEKKQPVAFWCNPISGHNTLYWYLQNLGQGPELLIRYENEEAVDDSQLPKDRFSAERLKGVDSTLKIQPAELGDSAVYLCASSLDSAVASEQYFGPGTRLTVT.

V gene TRBV11-2 combines with J gene TRBJ2-7; the D gene is possibly TRBD2 (5 bases). With 1 base removed from V and 0 bases from J, the gap between germline ends came to 16 bases. The germline V gene encodes CDR1 SGHAT and CDR2 FQNNGV. The CDR3 is 17 amino acids. CDR3 amino acids: CASSLGGQTTSSYEQYF. Written as DNA, the CDR3 is TGTGCCAGCAGCTTAGGTGGTCAGACTACCAGCTCCTACGAGCAGTACTTC.

The chain recombines TRBV6-5 with TRBJ1-5; 10 bases are shared with TRBD1. Germline V lookup: CDR1 MNHEY, CDR2 SVGAGI. The ends lost 6 bases at V and 7 bases at J; junction bases unmatched: 9. The CDR3 spans 15 residues. This chain's CDR3 is CASSGRQGAYQPQHF. The CDR3, as DNA: TGTGCCAGCAGCGGGAGACAGGGGGCTTACCAGCCCCAGCATTTT.

CDR3 sequence (DNA): TGCGCCAGCAGCGCAGCACATCCCGGGACAGGGGTCGGTAACACTGAAGCTTTCTTT. Translation: CASSAAHPGTGVGNTEAFF. The chain recombines TRBV5-1 with TRBJ1-1, with 10 bases lining up with TRBD1. Germline assignment: CDR1 SGHRS and CDR2 YFSETQ. CDR3 length: 19 amino acids. Germline trimming cut 4 bases from V and 2 bases from J; bases unmatched to any gene: 17.

The chain links TRBV2 to TRBJ2-1; D unclear. This CDR3 contains 14 residues. Trimming cost V 7 bases and J 3 bases, with 13 bases left between them. CDR1 and CDR2 (germline): SNHLY, FYNNEI. CDR3 coding DNA: TGTGCCAGCACCGAGCGTACCCGCTACAATGAGCAGTTCTTC. Its protein product is CASTERTRYNEQFF.

The chain combines TRBV6-4 with TRBJ1-1, with 7 nucleotides matching TRBD1. Germline V lookup: CDR1 MRHNA, CDR2 SNTAGT. V gave up 6 bases and J gave up 2 bases; unmatched junction bases: 6. The CDR3 is made up of 14 amino acids. The CDR3 coding sequence is TGTGCCAGCAGGTCCCGGGACAGTAACACTGAAGCTTTCTTT. Translation gives CASRSRDSNTEAFF.

The rearrangement uses TRBV24-1 and TRBJ2-5; 7 nucleotides align to TRBD1. J lost 2 bases, V lost 6 bases, and 8 bases had no gene match. From germline, CDR1 is KGHDR and CDR2 SFDVKD. This CDR3 comprises 15 residues. This chain's CDR3 is CATSNRGLFQETQYF. CDR3 DNA: TGTGCCACCAGTAATAGGGGGCTGTTTCAAGAGACCCAGTACTTC.

The rearrangement joins TRBV13 to TRBJ1-4; 8 nucleotides agree with TRBD1. The CDR3 is 16 residues long. Germline V gives CDR1 PRHDT, CDR2 FYEKMQ (reference sequence). V lost 4 bases and J lost 6; bases outside the gene matches: 10. The CDR3 is CASSYGQGRDHEKLFF. Here the CDR3 DNA reads TGTGCCAGCAGCTACGGACAGGGTAGGGATCATGAAAAACTGTTTTTT. The variable domain in full, completed from reference TRBV13 and TRBJ1-4, reads AAGVIQSPRHLIKEKRETATLKCYPIPRHDTVYWYQQGPGQDPQFLISFYEKMQSDKGSIPDRFSAQQFSDYHSELNMSSLELGDSALYFCASSYGQGRDHEKLFFGSGTQLSVL.

This chain uses TRBV27 with TRBJ1-6; 12 bases are shared with TRBD1. This CDR3 is built from 16 residues. V dropped 5 bases and J dropped 5; count of bases not matched to a gene: 4. Germline loops: CDR1 MNHEY, CDR2 SMNVEV (reference sequence). The CDR3 bases are TGTGCCAGCAGTAGGGACAGGGGGCTCGATAATTCACCCCTCCACTTT. Protein: CASSRDRGLDNSPLHF.

This sequence joins TRBV18 and TRBJ2-7; 14 bases match TRBD2. V lost 4 bases to trimming and J lost 3 bases; unmatched junction nucleotides: 11. This CDR3 has 18 amino acids. Germline assignment: CDR1 KGHSH and CDR2 LQKENI. The CDR3 here is CASSLSGTSGGYNYEQYF. CDR3 DNA sequence: TGTGCCAGCTCACTTTCCGGGACTAGCGGGGGATATAACTACGAGCAGTACTTC.

This sequence joins TRBV30 and TRBJ1-5, with 9 bases fitting TRBD1. Germline V gene lookup returns CDR1 GTSNPN and CDR2 SVGIG (reference sequence). After removal of 1 base from V and 3 bases from J, the junction contained 4 bases not matched to a gene. The CDR3 contains 15 residues. The CDR3 protein is CAWSEGTGYNQPQHF. Here the CDR3 DNA reads TGTGCCTGGAGTGAGGGGACAGGGTACAATCAGCCCCAGCATTTT. Combining the CDR3 with reference TRBV30 and TRBJ1-5 gives the whole variable domain SQTIHQWPATLVQPVGSPLSLECTVEGTSNPNLYWYRQAAGRGLQLLFYSVGIGQISSEVPQNLSASRPQDRQFILSSKKLLLSDSGFYLCAWSEGTGYNQPQHFGDGTRLSIL.

The rearrangement links TRBV18 to TRBJ1-2; TRBD1 aligns across 9 bases. The junction had 11 bases not matched to a gene; V was cut back by 6 bases and J by 12 bases. From germline, CDR1 is KGHSH and CDR2 LQKENI. The CDR3 loop spans 13 amino acids. The CDR3 spells CASSGPGQGGDTF. The CDR3, as DNA: TGTGCCAGCTCCGGCCCGGGACAGGGAGGGGACACCTTC.

This chain uses TRBV18 with TRBJ1-2, with 7 bases aligning to TRBD1. The CDR3 runs 13 residues. Looked up from germline, CDR1 is KGHSH and CDR2 is LQKENI. Trimming at V came to 6 bases and at J to 2 bases, leaving 3 bases not matched to a gene. Here the CDR3 DNA reads TGTGCCAGCTCCCGGGACAGCAACTATGGCTACACCTTC. It codes for CASSRDSNYGYTF.

This clone has a single count. This chain connects TRBV5-6 to TRBJ1-5; D ambiguous. Trimming took off 0 bases at V and 4 bases at J, with 8 bases between the two ends. This CDR3 region has 14 residues. CDR1 SGHDT and CDR2 YYEEEE come from the germline V gene. This CDR3 is CASSLDSSNQPQHF. The CDR3 DNA reads TGTGCCAGCAGCTTGGACAGCTCTAATCAGCCCCAGCATTTT.